Listed below are T cell receptor beta chains from one sample, sequenced in a study of STAT5B mutations in CD4+ large granular lymphocyte leukemia. Clones were sequenced by immunoSEQ multiplex PCR, and TCRdb holds only the in-frame ones, with some missing. This table holds about 35,000 clones, 68% found once. Sequences were obtained from CD4+ T cells from blood buffy coats. All receptors come from a human donor in good health. Both conserved end residues are part of each CDR3. Fields, in order: V gene, J gene, D gene, clone size, CDR3 DNA, CDR3 protein. The D gene is left open where the match is weak. Only some rows state a clone size, as once, few, many or a class for expanded clones.

TRBV19,TRBJ2-3,TRBD2,.,TGTGCCAGTAAATCTAGCGGAAACATCTACGACACAGATACGCAGTATTTT,CASKSSGNIYDTDTQYF
TRBV13,TRBJ2-5,TRBD2,.,TGTGCCAGCAGCTTATTGGCCGGGGGGGCTGGGGAGACCCAGTACTTC,CASSLLAGGAGETQYF
TRBV18,TRBJ2-7,.,.,TGTGCCAGCTCACCCGGGCGGAACGAGCAGTACTTC,CASSPGRNEQYF
TRBV10-1,TRBJ1-4,.,.,TGCGCCAGCAGTAGCACGCGTGGTGGGGCAGTGGATGAAAAACTGTTTTTT,CASSSTRGGAVDEKLFF
TRBV5-6,TRBJ1-5,.,.,TGTGCCAGCAGCAAAGAAACTAGCAATCAGCCCCAGCATTTT,CASSKETSNQPQHF
TRBV11-3,TRBJ1-1,.,.,TGTGCCAGCAGCTTATCCCTAAGGACTGAAGCTTTCTTT,CASSLSLRTEAFF
TRBV5-1,TRBJ1-3,TRBD1,.,TGCGCCAGCAGCCCCGGACAGGAGACTTCCTCTGGAAACACCATATATTTT,CASSPGQETSSGNTIYF
TRBV6-5,TRBJ1-1,.,few,TGTGCCAGCAGTTACTCCGGGACGGACAACACTGAAGCTTTCTTT,CASSYSGTDNTEAFF
TRBV25-1,TRBJ1-6,.,few,TGTGCCAGCTCCGGGATAGGGCCCCTCCACTTT,CASSGIGPLHF
TRBV28,TRBJ2-7,.,.,TGTGCCAGCAGTCTGGTCTCGGGGGACCGGAGCGGTTGGACCTTC,CASSLVSGDRSGWTF
TRBV7-6,TRBJ2-5,.,.,TGTGCCAGCAGCTTTGGAGGGATGCCCGAAGAGACCCAGTACTTC,CASSFGGMPEETQYF
TRBV9,TRBJ1-5,.,few,TGTGCCAGCAGCCCCGGGGTAGGGAGCAATCAGCCCCAGCATTTT,CASSPGVGSNQPQHF
TRBV10-2,TRBJ2-1,TRBD2,.,TGCGCCAGCACTTACGGGGGGGCCATGGATGAGCAGTTCTTC,CASTYGGAMDEQFF
TRBV7-3,TRBJ2-1,.,.,TGTGCCAGCAGCTTAACAGGGGCGAACAATGAGCAGTTCTTC,CASSLTGANNEQFF
TRBV19,TRBJ2-5,TRBD1,.,TGTGCCAGTAGTAGAGGGGGCGAGACCCAGTACTTC,CASSRGGETQYF
TRBV6-5,TRBJ2-3,TRBD1,few,TGTGCCAGCAGTCTCTCCGGGACAGGGACAGATACGCAGTATTTT,CASSLSGTGTDTQYF
TRBV7-6,TRBJ2-1,TRBD2,.,TGTGCCAGCAGCTTAGTTTGGGGGGGAGGCGATGAGCAGTTCTTC,CASSLVWGGGDEQFF
TRBV25-1,TRBJ1-6,.,few,TGTGCCAGCAGATCGGGTCTCGGTTCACCCCTCCACTTT,CASRSGLGSPLHF
TRBV7-8,TRBJ2-1,.,few,TGTGCCAGCAGCTCCAGACAGGTCCCCGGCGATGAGCAGTTCTTC,CASSSRQVPGDEQFF
TRBV7-8,TRBJ1-6,.,few,TGTGCCAGCAGCGTCCGAGGGAGCTCCTATAATTCACCCCTCCACTTT,CASSVRGSSYNSPLHF
TRBV2,TRBJ1-1,TRBD1,.,TGTGCCAGCAGGCCGGGACAGTCGAACACTGAAGCTTTCTTT,CASRPGQSNTEAFF
TRBV27,TRBJ1-2,TRBD1,.,TGTGCCAGCAGTCGCGGACAGGGTGGCTATGGCTACACCTTC,CASSRGQGGYGYTF
TRBV21-1,TRBJ2-7,.,.,TGTGCCACCTTGGATGGCAGCTACGAGCAGTACTTC,CATLDGSYEQYF
TRBV27,TRBJ1-5,.,.,TGTGCCAGCAGTTTATCGCAGGCTTTTCAGCCCCAGCATTTT,CASSLSQAFQPQHF
TRBV11-3,TRBJ1-2,.,.,TGTGCCAGCAGCTTACCACTGGAGGGGTCTGGCTACACCTTC,CASSLPLEGSGYTF
TRBV11-3,TRBJ1-3,.,.,TGTGCCAGCAGCATCGGTACTGGAAACACCATATATTTT,CASSIGTGNTIYF
TRBV5-1,TRBJ2-7,.,.,TGCGCCAGCAGCTTGGTAGGGCAGACCTACGAGCAGTACTTC,CASSLVGQTYEQYF
TRBV7-2,TRBJ1-4,.,.,TGTGCCAGCAGCTTAGGGGGGCTCGGTAATGAAAAACTGTTTTTT,CASSLGGLGNEKLFF
TRBV7-2,TRBJ1-2,.,.,TGTGCCAGCAGCTTAGAGGTGCACACTTATGGCTACACCTTC,CASSLEVHTYGYTF
TRBV7-2,TRBJ1-6,TRBD1,.,TGTGCCAGCAGCTCATGGACAGGGTCCAATTCACCCCTCCACTTT,CASSSWTGSNSPLHF
TRBV7-8,TRBJ1-2,TRBD1,.,TGTGCCAGCAGCAGGCCGGGACAGGGGAGCTATGGCTACACCTTC,CASSRPGQGSYGYTF
TRBV7-2,TRBJ1-6,.,.,TGTGCCAGCAGCTTAGTGCTAGGGGAGGCGAATTCACCCCTCCACTTT,CASSLVLGEANSPLHF
TRBV28,TRBJ2-3,TRBD2,.,TGTGCCAGCAGTAGACCGGGACTAGGAAGGAGTAGGGATACGCAGTATTTT,CASSRPGLGRSRDTQYF
TRBV6-5,TRBJ2-7,TRBD1,.,TGTGCCAGCAGTAAACGAACCCCGGGACAGGGTGCGCAGTACTTC,CASSKRTPGQGAQYF
TRBV9,TRBJ1-4,.,.,TGTGCCAGCAGCGGCTGGAACAGGGCTGGTAATGAAAAACTGTTTTTT,CASSGWNRAGNEKLFF
TRBV29-1,TRBJ1-2,.,.,TGCAGCGTTGGGGCGGACTATGGCTACACCTTC,CSVGADYGYTF
TRBV5-1,TRBJ2-5,TRBD2,once,TGCGCCAGCAGCCTAATAGCGGGGGGCCCCCAAGAGACCCAGTACTTC,CASSLIAGGPQETQYF
TRBV11-2,TRBJ2-1,.,.,TGTGCCAGCAGCTACGAACAGGGTCCCTACAATGAGCAGTTCTTC,CASSYEQGPYNEQFF
TRBV11-3,TRBJ1-1,.,few,TGTGCCAGCAGCTCACAAGAGGACACTGAAGCTTTCTTT,CASSSQEDTEAFF
TRBV27,TRBJ1-5,TRBD1,.,TGTGCCAGCAGTCCATCCACAGGGGCGAGTCAGCCCCAGCATTTT,CASSPSTGASQPQHF
TRBV18,TRBJ1-1,.,few,TGTGCCAGTTGCTTTTCTCCCGGGAACACTGAAGCTTTCTTT,CASCFSPGNTEAFF
TRBV11-2,TRBJ2-1,TRBD2,once,TGTGCCAGCAGCCCTAGCGGGAACACCTACAATGAGCAGTTCTTC,CASSPSGNTYNEQFF
TRBV11-2,TRBJ2-5,.,.,TGTGCCAGCAGCTTCGGGGACACCCAAGTAAAGACCCAGTACTTC,CASSFGDTQVKTQYF
TRBV19,TRBJ1-4,.,few,TGTGCCAGTACTAGGACTAAAGTTTCGGGTAATGAAAAACTGTTTTTT,CASTRTKVSGNEKLFF
TRBV4-3,TRBJ1-1,TRBD1,few,TGCGCCAGCAGCAAGGGGGCTAAAGGCATCTCTGAAGCTTTCTTT,CASSKGAKGISEAFF
TRBV9,TRBJ2-3,TRBD2,.,TGTGCCAGCAGCGCCGCCGGGACTAGCGGGGGGGCGAGCACAGATACGCAGTATTTT,CASSAAGTSGGASTDTQYF
TRBV6-4,TRBJ2-3,TRBD2,.,TGTGCCAGCAGCCCAAGGGAGGGGCGCACAGATACGCAGTATTTT,CASSPREGRTDTQYF